The 18 T cell receptor beta chains given below trace back to one sample, sequenced in a study of blood T cell repertoires in COVID-19 (dated by TCRdb to 2018 to 2020). Library generation was performed with the immunoSEQ multiplex PCR assay. TCRdb retrieved this table from immuneACCESS and kept in-frame rearrangements only. Not all clones are present; in checked studies, unresolved V genes account for under half, and no reason is known for the remainder. The sample table contains hundreds of thousands of clones; only one count was recorded for 80% to 90% of them. The biggest ten clones account for around 6% of the sample. Sequenced sample: peripheral blood. These receptor sequences come from an elderly man with acute or convalescent COVID-19.

The chain is built from TRBV3-1 (or the pseudogene TRBV3-2) and TRBJ1-1; TRBD1 matches 7 bases. CDR1 is LGHDT, CDR2 YNNKEL, per germline (reference sequence). V lost 4 bases to trimming and J lost 4 bases; unmatched junction nucleotides: 9. This CDR3 is 15 amino acids long. In nucleotides, the CDR3 is TGTGCCAGCAGCCTCGTAGGGGGCGCGGCCACTGAAGCTTTCTTT. It is translated as CASSLVGGAATEAFF.

The chain combines TRBV28 with TRBJ1-1; D is possibly TRBD1 (5 bases). This CDR3 is 14 amino acids long. Trimming took off 8 bases at V and 11 bases at J, with 24 bases between the two ends. Germline V gene sequence: CDR1 MDHEN, CDR2 SYDVKM. The CDR3 DNA is TGTGCCAGCGGAAAAGCAGGGTTGATTGCTCGTGCTTTCTTT. Its protein product is CASGKAGLIARAFF.

The chain carries TRBV10-3 and TRBJ2-1; 7 bases fit TRBD2. The trim removed 3 bases at V and 8 bases at J, leaving 7 bases unmatched. The germline V gene encodes CDR1 ENHRY and CDR2 SYGVKD. The CDR3 sequence is 14 residues long. CDR3: CAISEYEGGDEQFF. In DNA form, the CDR3 reads TGTGCCATCAGTGAATATGAGGGAGGGGATGAGCAGTTCTTC.

V is TRBV12-3 or TRBV12-4 and J is TRBJ1-2, with D unresolved. The length of the CDR3 is 13 residues. V gave up 6 bases and J gave up 1 base, with 9 bases separating them. CDR3 sequence reads: CASSGINNYGYTF. In nucleotides, the CDR3 is TGTGCCAGCAGCGGGATTAATAACTATGGCTACACCTTC.

The chain links TRBV5-1 to TRBJ2-3; 7 nucleotides align to TRBD1. Trimming at V came to 9 bases and at J to 0 bases, leaving 4 bases not matched to a gene. Germline CDR1 and CDR2: SGHRS and YFSETQ. This CDR3 has 13 residues. Here the CDR3 reads CATRTGSTDTQYF. The CDR3 DNA reads TGCGCCACCCGGACAGGAAGCACAGATACGCAGTATTTT.

The chain has TRBV6-1 and TRBJ2-1; D might be TRBD2 (5 bases). This CDR3 comprises 16 residues. Germline V gene lookup returns CDR1 MNHNS and CDR2 SASEGT. The ends were cut back, 3 bases at V and 8 bases at J, with 20 bases in the middle. CDR3 loop: CASSDVEGWEYDEQFF. The DNA of the CDR3 is TGTGCCAGCAGTGATGTCGAAGGGTGGGAGTATGATGAGCAGTTCTTC.

V usage is TRBV11-2 and J usage is TRBJ2-7; D may be TRBD2 (6 bases). From germline, CDR1 is SGHAT and CDR2 FQNNGV. The ends were cut back, 0 bases at V and 5 bases at J, with 8 bases in the middle. CDR3 size: 13 residues. CDR3 bases: TGTGCCAGCAGCTTAGATCGGGGGAACGAGCAGTACTTC. The encoded protein is CASSLDRGNEQYF.

This chain uses TRBV18 with TRBJ2-2; 7 bases line up with TRBD2. Trimming removed 2 bases from V and 3 bases from J; junction bases left unmatched: 3. This CDR3 is built from 15 residues. CDR1 and CDR2 from the germline V gene are KGHSH and LQKENI. The CDR3 sequence: CASSPTSEYTGELFF. The CDR3 DNA follows: TGTGCCAGCTCACCAACTAGCGAGTACACCGGGGAGCTGTTTTTT. Variable domain in full (rest from reference TRBV18 and TRBJ2-2): NAGVMQNPRHLVRRRGQEARLRCSPMKGHSHVYWYRQLPEEGLKFMVYLQKENIIDESGMPKERFSAEFPKEGPSILRIQQVVRGDSAAYFCASSPTSEYTGELFFGEGSRLTVL.

This chain links TRBV7-8 with TRBJ1-6, with a tentative D call TRBD1 (5 bases). The CDR3 is 14 amino acids. The ends were cut back, 5 bases at V and 10 bases at J, with 15 bases in the middle. Germline CDR1 is SGHVS and CDR2 is FQNEAQ. Written as DNA, the CDR3 is TGTGCCAGCAGCCCAGGGAAAAAGGGATCACCCCTCCACTTT. It encodes CASSPGKKGSPLHF. Together with reference TRBV7-8 and TRBJ1-6, the CDR3 gives the full variable domain: GAGVSQSPRYKVAKRGQDVALRCDPISGHVSLFWYQQALGQGPEFLTYFQNEAQLDKSGLPSDRFFAERPEGSVSTLKIQRTQQEDSAVYLCASSPGKKGSPLHFGNGTRLTVT.

The gene calls are TRBV2 and TRBJ2-2, with 9 bases fitting TRBD1. V was pared by 6 bases and J by 1 base, with 12 bases of the junction left unmatched. CDR1 and CDR2 from the germline V gene are SNHLY and FYNNEI. The CDR3 is made up of 18 amino acids. CDR3 region: CASSPSLGTGKNTGELFF. For the CDR3, the DNA is TGTGCCAGCAGCCCTTCCCTCGGGACAGGGAAGAACACCGGGGAGCTGTTTTTT.

In its sample, this clone was seen once. The CDR3, as DNA: TGCAGCGTCGGGGACAGCTATGGCTACACCTTC. Translated: CSVGDSYGYTF. V gene TRBV29-1 combines with J gene TRBJ1-2; TRBD1 aligns across 7 bases. The germline V gene encodes CDR1 SQVTM and CDR2 ANQGSEA. Trimming at V came to 6 bases and at J to 4 bases, leaving 2 bases not matched to a gene. This CDR3 comprises 11 residues.

The gene calls are TRBV7-9 and TRBJ1-3, with D perhaps matching TRBD1 (6 bases). Trimming left V 5 bases short and J 3 bases short, with 17 bases between. Per the germline V gene, CDR1 is SEHNR and CDR2 is FQNEAQ (reference sequence). The length of the CDR3 is 16 residues. The DNA for the CDR3 is TGTGCCAGCAGCCTGGGCGGGGGCGTCAGTGGAAACACCATATATTTT. Translating it yields CASSLGGGVSGNTIYF.

This sequence joins TRBV19 and TRBJ1-6, with D perhaps TRBD1 (5 bases). The CDR3 is 16 amino acids. CDR1 is LNHDA and CDR2 is SQIVND in the germline V gene (reference sequence). The V end was cut by 5 bases, the J end by 5 bases, with 16 bases between. This chain's CDR3 is CASSPSGALNNSPLHF. For the CDR3, the DNA is TGTGCCAGTAGTCCTAGTGGGGCTTTGAATAATTCACCCCTCCACTTT.

The V gene is TRBV6-6, the J gene TRBJ2-7, with D possibly matching TRBD1 (6 bases). Germline V gives CDR1 MNHNY, CDR2 SVGAGI (reference sequence). The ends were cut back, 0 bases at V and 5 bases at J, with 8 bases in the middle. The CDR3 is made up of 13 amino acids. The chain's CDR3 is CASSYSRDNEQYF. The DNA for the CDR3 is TGTGCCAGCAGTTACTCGAGGGACAACGAGCAGTACTTC.

This chain joins TRBV28 and TRBJ2-1, with 9 bases fitting TRBD2. The CDR3 contains 13 residues. Germline V gene lookup returns CDR1 MDHEN and CDR2 SYDVKM. V was clipped by 11 bases and J by 4 bases; unmatched bases: 6. CDR3 DNA sequence: TGTGCCTCGCGGGAGGGAATTTACAATGAGCAGTTCTTC. This gives the protein CASREGIYNEQFF.

As DNA, the CDR3 is TGTGCCAGCAGTTTACAGGGGGCAGGGGAGCTGTTTTTT. The encoded protein is CASSLQGAGELFF. The rearrangement links TRBV28 to TRBJ2-2, with 8 bases matching TRBD1. Per the germline V gene, CDR1 is MDHEN and CDR2 is SYDVKM. CDR3 length: 13 amino acids. V gave up 2 bases and J gave up 8 bases; unmatched junction bases: 1.

The chain combines TRBV5-6 with TRBJ2-7; 10 bases align to TRBD1. V was clipped by 0 bases and J by 3 bases; unmatched bases: 0. The CDR3 runs 14 residues. The germline CDR1 and CDR2 sequences are SGHDT and YYEEEE. The CDR3 here is CASSLGDRGYEQYF. The CDR3 DNA is TGTGCCAGCAGCTTGGGGGACAGGGGCTACGAGCAGTACTTC.

The V call is TRBV5-1, the J call TRBJ1-5; TRBD1 matches 7 bases. Germline CDR1 reads SGHRS; CDR2 reads YFSETQ. The CDR3 loop spans 15 amino acids. The V and J ends lost 1 base and 5 bases, in that order; junction bases with no gene match: 6. CDR3 protein: CASSLQGGSYQPQHF. CDR3 DNA: TGCGCCAGCAGCTTGCAGGGGGGAAGTTATCAGCCCCAGCATTTT.